One and the same sample provided the 6 T cell receptor beta chains below, sequenced in a study of T-cell memory formation after mild COVID-19. One entry per CDR3 protein results from TCRdb running MiXCR on the 5' RACE reads. This table has around 82,000 distinct CDR3 sequences, over 10% appearing once. The sequenced sample consisted of PBMCs or a T cell subset sorted from them (not recorded which). These TCRs come from a man aged 18 to 29 who had mild COVID-19 (a few samples of this study predate the infection). Cell type and time point are not known.

The chain couples TRBV5-1 to TRBJ2-7, with unresolved D. The CDR3 has 13 amino acids. Germline V gives CDR1 SGHRS, CDR2 YFSETQ. Trimming pared 0 bases from V and 4 bases from J, leaving 8 bases between. Here the CDR3 DNA reads TGCGCCAGCAGCTTGGGCTTCGAGTACGAGCAGTACGTC. Encoded protein: CASSLGFEYEQYV.

This clonotype has more than one count but fewer than ten. The chain recombines TRBV3-1 with TRBJ2-1, with 7 bases fitting TRBD2. The CDR3 consists of 19 residues. J lost 7 bases, V lost 5 bases, and 23 bases had no gene match. Germline values: CDR1 LGHDT, CDR2 YNNKEL (reference sequence). CDR3 coding DNA: TGTGCCAGCAGCTCAAGATCGAGAGGAACGTCCGGGACTAAGAATGAGCAGTTCTTC. It yields the protein CASSSRSRGTSGTKNEQFF.

The chain links TRBV27 to TRBJ2-5, with TRBD2 identical over 7 bases. V trimming: 6 bases; J trimming: 5 bases; junction bases outside the gene matches: 12. The CDR3 is made up of 15 amino acids. CDR1 is MNHEY, CDR2 SMNVEV, per germline (reference sequence). This CDR3 is CASRSIQLASETQYF. CDR3 bases: TGTGCCAGCAGATCGATCCAACTAGCGTCGGAGACCCAGTACTTC.

The CDR3 sequence is CAWTPGGGYNEQFF. The CDR3 DNA follows: TGTGCCTGGACCCCAGGTGGGGGCTACAATGAGCAGTTCTTC. This chain connects TRBV30 to TRBJ2-1; either TRBD1 or TRBD2 may supply D (5 bases each). CDR1 is GTSNPN and CDR2 is SVGIG in the germline V gene (reference sequence). The CDR3 has 14 residues. Trimming pared 4 bases from V and 3 bases from J, leaving 13 bases between.

This chain links TRBV12-3 or TRBV12-4 with TRBJ1-2, with a weak D call TRBD1 (5 bases). This CDR3 has 15 amino acids. Trimming took off 0 bases at V and 6 bases at J, with 14 bases between the two ends. CDR3 protein: CASSLAQGKRHGYTF. Written as DNA, the CDR3 is TGTGCCAGCAGTTTAGCGCAGGGAAAGAGGCATGGCTACACCTTC.

The chain carries TRBV5-5 and TRBJ2-7; D gene ambiguous. Germline-derived CDR1 and CDR2 are SGHKS and YYEKEE (reference sequence). Trimming cost V 3 bases and J 5 bases, with 9 bases left between them. This CDR3 has 12 amino acids. The CDR3 loop is CASSYRLDEQYF. In DNA form, the CDR3 reads TGTGCCAGCAGCTATAGACTCGACGAGCAGTACTTC.